Listed below are T cell receptor beta chains from one sample, sequenced in a study of T cells after yellow fever vaccination. TCRdb ran MiXCR on the 5' RACE reads and lists one entry per CDR3 protein. Here the sample spans about 350,000 distinct CDR3 sequences, roughly 4.3% being singletons. The sequences come from PBMCs, collected 5 days after the yellow fever booster vaccination. Receptors were obtained from a young man who received the YFV17D yellow fever vaccine. Each CDR3 is given with its conserved first and last residue.

v_gene | len | CDR3aa
TRBV7-9 | 12 | CASSFSSYEQYF
TRBV24-1 | 12 | CATPRTEQGYTF
TRBV11-2 | 15 | CASVPLDESTDTQYF
TRBV4-3 | 15 | CASSQDSGDSNEQFF
TRBV4-1 | 17 | CASSHDRGGRIEEKLFF
TRBV10-3 | 14 | CAISSGSSSYEQYF
TRBV5-1 | 14 | CASSDPQSNQPQHF
TRBV6-5 | 15 | CASSATSGGADEQYF
TRBV5-6 | 15 | CASSFGALYNSPLHF
TRBV6-1 | 13 | CASSTGMNTEAFF
TRBV4-1 | 19 | CASSQDNRIFGRAKNIQYF
TRBV5-4 | 13 | CASMREIHTEAFF
TRBV27 | 14 | CASSSSMGGDTQYF
TRBV5-1 | 16 | CASSRDTSSSYNEQFF
TRBV5-1 | 16 | CASSPPGQGFDGIQYF
TRBV4-3 | 18 | CASSQEPPGGINTGELFF
TRBV7-9 | 13 | CASSFGEPGKLFF
TRBV12-3/TRBV12-4 | 15 | CASTLGGIWGDTQYF
TRBV4-2 | 17 | CATSPLAGSASTDTQYF
TRBV3-1 | 14 | CASSHSGITDTQYF
TRBV7-9 | 14 | CASSFNSGIDTQYF
TRBV7-2 | 15 | CASSLDGGHGNIQYF
TRBV29-1 | 13 | CSVETGAPYEQYF
TRBV6-5 | 13 | CASSYGARAEAFF
TRBV7-9 | 13 | CASSGPADSPLHF
TRBV7-2 | 14 | CASSLVTGDEKLFF
TRBV5-1 | 18 | CASSGPTGGGAGGDTQYF
TRBV11-2 | 14 | CASSLADREETQYF
TRBV11-2 | 14 | CASSPTGGTSGYTF
TRBV10-3 | 16 | CAIKIIGTMGQETQYF
TRBV11-1 | 13 | CASSIQGALGYTF
TRBV18 | 17 | CASSPVAPPSRGYGYTF
TRBV5-1 | 13 | CASSDGLGETQYF
TRBV6-2/TRBV6-3 | 17 | CASSLLLAGGNTGELFF
TRBV9 | 14 | CASSVGGAQDTQYF
TRBV20-1 | 12 | CSADRGANGYTF
TRBV20-1 | 15 | CSATEGATTGPEAFF
TRBV5-4 | 15 | CASSLAAGGSYEQYF
TRBV20-1 | 13 | CSAPLIVWETQYF
TRBV7-3 | 15 | CASSVGQGNTDTQYF
TRBV20-1 | 15 | CSARDLQDTTGELFF
TRBV18 | 16 | CASSPVSGTGVTEAFF
TRBV4-2 | 16 | CASSQGAGAGNQPQHF
TRBV6-5 | 13 | CASSHGQIDEQFF
TRBV10-3 | 13 | CAATQGLNQPQHF
TRBV4-3 | 16 | CASSKIAGGVYNEQFF
TRBV5-1 | 17 | CASSITLAGGSSYEQYF
TRBV5-1 | 16 | CASSLWFGGQSYEQYF
TRBV20-1 | 13 | CSAWGGRPEKLFF
TRBV5-1 | 13 | CASRGSGYTEAFF
TRBV4-2 | 14 | CASSQVKENQPQHF
TRBV9 | 14 | CASSVGLGGNEQFF
TRBV29-1 | 14 | CSVEAPGLPRTLHF
TRBV5-1 | 14 | CASSGAEYSYEQYF